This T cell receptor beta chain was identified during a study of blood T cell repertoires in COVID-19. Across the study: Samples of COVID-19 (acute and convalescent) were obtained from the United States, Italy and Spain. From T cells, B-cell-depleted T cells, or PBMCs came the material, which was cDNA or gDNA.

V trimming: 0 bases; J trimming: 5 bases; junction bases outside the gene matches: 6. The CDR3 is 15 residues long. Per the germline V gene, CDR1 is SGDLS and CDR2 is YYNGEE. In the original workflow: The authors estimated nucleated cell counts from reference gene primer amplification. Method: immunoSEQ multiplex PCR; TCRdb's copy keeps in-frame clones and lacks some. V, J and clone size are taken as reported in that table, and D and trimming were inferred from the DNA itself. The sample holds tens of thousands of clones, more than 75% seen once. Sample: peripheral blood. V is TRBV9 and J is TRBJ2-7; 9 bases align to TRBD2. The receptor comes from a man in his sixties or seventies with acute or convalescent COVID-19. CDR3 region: CASSVAGTSRNEQYF. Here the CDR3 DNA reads TGTGCCAGCAGCGTAGCCGGGACTAGCCGGAACGAGCAGTACTTC.